Sequencing of this T cell receptor (beta chain) was carried out in a study of T cells after yellow fever vaccination. Notes on the study in general: Detected again after the booster were most primary-vaccination clones, at roughly 95% CD4 and 70% to 90% CD8.

TCRdb reprocessed the 5' RACE reads with MiXCR, giving one entry per CDR3 protein. There are around 550,000 distinct CDR3 sequences in the sample; 15% to 20% occur only once, and roughly an eighth lies in the top ten. This clonotype was counted at least ten times. Its target is unknown. V shed 6 bases, J shed 6 bases, and the junction held 6 bases outside the gene matches. Looked up from germline, CDR1 is MNHNS and CDR2 is SASEGT. The CDR3 length is 14 residues. Specimen: PBMCs, collected 15 days after the yellow fever booster vaccination. This TCR was sampled from a man aged 25-45 years who received the YFV17D yellow fever vaccine. The chain has TRBV6-1 and TRBJ2-1; 9 positions agree with TRBD2. This CDR3 is CASRVAGVSNEQFF. The DNA for the CDR3 is TGTGCCAGCAGGGTAGCGGGAGTTTCCAATGAGCAGTTCTTC.